This T cell receptor beta chain was captured in a study of T cell changes during pregnancy in multiple sclerosis. V lost 2 bases and J 6 bases, leaving 20 bases between the germline ends. CDR1 is GTSNPN and CDR2 is SVGIG in the germline V gene (reference sequence). The CDR3 extends over 16 amino acids. The method was immunoSEQ multiplex PCR; TCRdb's version includes in-frame clones alone and lacks a portion of them. The data contain fewer than 90,000 clones, approximately 95% of them seen just once; the ten biggest clones take up approximately 0.99%. The chain couples TRBV30 to TRBJ1-3, with D possibly matching TRBD1 (6 bases). The sequence was obtained from a female donor with multiple sclerosis, enrolled in a pregnancy study. The sample here was peripheral blood, taken in the first trimester of pregnancy. The CDR3 loop is CAWSSTRSDRINTIYF. The CDR3 DNA is TGTGCCTGGAGTTCTACCCGCTCGGACAGAATAAACACCATATATTTT. Full variable domain (outside the CDR3, taken from reference TRBV30 and TRBJ1-3): SQTIHQWPATLVQPVGSPLSLECTVEGTSNPNLYWYRQAAGRGLQLLFYSVGIGQISSEVPQNLSASRPQDRQFILSSKKLLLSDSGFYLCAWSSTRSDRINTIYFGEGSWLTVV.